Below, 28 T cell receptor beta chains from the same sample are listed, as sequenced in a study of shared clonotypes between healthy human individuals. The repertoire was sequenced with immunoSEQ multiplex PCR; TCRdb's copy has only in-frame clones and lacks some. The sample holds more than 400,000 clones, about 96% seen once. Material for sequencing was naive CD4+ T cells sorted from blood. Stated subset: CD45RA+ positively selected. The receptor source for this set is a woman aged 30 to 39 in good health.

The rearrangement links TRBV6-6 to TRBJ2-1; a possible D gene is TRBD2 (6 bases). This CDR3 has 16 residues. Deletions cut 6 bases from V and 2 bases from J, with 17 bases between. Germline values: CDR1 MNHNY, CDR2 SVGAGI (reference sequence). The CDR3: CASRNARDNPYNEQFF. The CDR3 DNA sequence: TGTGCCAGCAGGAATGCGCGGGATAACCCCTACAATGAGCAGTTCTTC.

In nucleotides, the CDR3 is TGTGCCAGCAGCGGACAGGGGGCTGGCAATCAGCCCCAGCATTTT. Translation: CASSGQGAGNQPQHF. V and J are TRBV28 and TRBJ1-5; 11 nucleotides line up with TRBD1. Germline V gives CDR1 MDHEN, CDR2 SYDVKM. V lost 6 bases, J lost 2 bases, and 3 bases stayed unmatched. The length of the CDR3 is 15 residues.

V usage is TRBV28 and J usage is TRBJ2-7; D perhaps matches TRBD2 (6 bases). This CDR3 region has 15 residues. Trimming pared 0 bases from V and 2 bases from J, leaving 11 bases between. From germline, CDR1 is MDHEN and CDR2 SYDVKM. Here the CDR3 DNA reads TGTGCCAGCAGTTTATGGGGTAGCGGACCCTACGAGCAGTACTTC. It encodes CASSLWGSGPYEQYF.

This chain joins TRBV11-2 and TRBJ2-5; D unresolved. Near its end, the DNA agrees better with TRBJ2-7, so the J call may be wrong. Per the germline V gene, CDR1 is SGHAT and CDR2 is FQNNGV. This CDR3 spans 11 amino acids. The CDR3 protein is CASSSPYEQYF. For the CDR3, the DNA is TGTGCCAGCAGCTCCCCCTACGAGCAGTACTTC.

This clone was seen a single time. The rearrangement joins TRBV7-9 to TRBJ1-2; 7 nucleotides agree with TRBD1. The trim removed 5 bases at V and 4 bases at J, leaving 16 bases unmatched. Looked up from germline, CDR1 is SEHNR and CDR2 is FQNEAQ (reference sequence). The CDR3 consists of 17 residues. The CDR3 region has the DNA TGTGCCAGCAGCCCCACCCCGACAGGGCTTAGTTTCTATGGCTACACCTTC. This sequence encodes CASSPTPTGLSFYGYTF.

This clone was detected once. The rearrangement joins TRBV23-1 to TRBJ2-4; D tentatively reads TRBD1 or TRBD2 (5 bases each). TRBV23-1 is labeled an ORF, and its function is uncertain. Trimming removed 8 bases at V and 7 bases at J, with 18 bases between. This CDR3 is 14 amino acids long. CDR3 DNA: TGCGCCAGCGGCCCCGGGGCAGGCCGGAACATTCAGTACTTC. It encodes CASGPGAGRNIQYF.

This clone was observed once. The gene calls are TRBV29-1 and TRBJ2-2; 7 bases are a match to TRBD2. The germline CDR1 and CDR2 sequences are SQVTM and ANQGSEA. The CDR3 covers 15 residues. V shed 6 bases and J 0 bases; nucleotides not matched to a gene: 7. The CDR3 DNA reads as TGCAGCGTCGGGGGGTCTAGTACGAACACCGGGGAGCTGTTTTTT. Encoded protein: CSVGGSSTNTGELFF.

The J gene is TRBJ1-2, the V gene TRBV7-9, with unresolved D. Deletions cut 3 bases from V and 6 bases from J, with 11 bases between. Looked up from germline, CDR1 is SEHNR and CDR2 is FQNEAQ (reference sequence). The CDR3 runs 13 residues. The CDR3 coding sequence is TGTGCCAGCAGCTTCCTCCATGGGCATGGCTACACCTTC. Protein product: CASSFLHGHGYTF.

This clone was observed a single time. The rearrangement uses TRBV28 and TRBJ1-5; 8 positions match TRBD1. Per the germline V gene, CDR1 is MDHEN and CDR2 is SYDVKM. The V gene end was trimmed by 4 bases and the J gene end by 6 bases; junction bases not matched to a gene: 17. This CDR3 contains 18 residues. The chain's CDR3 is CASSSRSRTGFVGQPQHF. The CDR3 bases are TGTGCCAGCAGTTCCCGCTCCAGGACAGGGTTTGTGGGTCAGCCCCAGCATTTT.

The CDR3, as DNA: TGTGCCAGCAGCCACCCGACTAGCGGGACTAAGACCTACGAGCAGTACTTC. Translating it yields CASSHPTSGTKTYEQYF. The chain employs TRBV7-4 and TRBJ2-7; TRBD2 matches 11 bases. The ends lost 5 bases at V and 2 bases at J; junction bases unmatched: 11. This CDR3 comprises 17 residues. Germline loops: CDR1 SGHVT, CDR2 SQSDAQ.

In DNA, the CDR3 is TGTGCCAGCAGTTTCCCAGTGGGACAATACTATGGCTACACCTTC. It is translated as CASSFPVGQYYGYTF. The chain links TRBV28 to TRBJ1-2, with D possibly being TRBD1 (6 bases). Trimming cost V 3 bases and J 3 bases, with 14 bases left between them. This CDR3 is built from 15 residues. Germline CDR1 and CDR2: MDHEN and SYDVKM.

The DNA of the CDR3 is TGTGCCAGTAGTATGGTCGGGAGGGCCAGGGAGCAGTTCTTC. Amino acids: CASSMVGRAREQFF. The chain is built from TRBV19 and TRBJ2-1; 8 positions agree with TRBD2. Germline trimming cut 3 bases from V and 10 bases from J; bases unmatched to any gene: 8. This CDR3 comprises 14 residues. Germline loops: CDR1 LNHDA, CDR2 SQIVND (reference sequence).

The rearrangement links TRBV7-9 to TRBJ2-7; TRBD1 or TRBD2 may be the D gene (5 bases each). Germline CDR1 reads SEHNR; CDR2 reads FQNEAQ (reference sequence). The V end lost 5 bases, the J end lost 0 bases, and 8 bases lay between the germline ends. This CDR3 has 13 residues. CDR3 protein: CASSPGTSYEQYF. In nucleotides, the CDR3 is TGTGCCAGCAGCCCAGGGACCTCCTACGAGCAGTACTTC. The full variable domain, rest sourced from reference TRBV7-9 and TRBJ2-7, is DTGVSQNPRHKITKRGQNVTFRCDPISEHNRLYWYRQTLGQGPEFLTYFQNEAQLEKSRLLSDRFSAERPKGSFSTLEIQRTEQGDSAMYLCASSPGTSYEQYFGPGTRLTVT.

The genes are TRBV5-1 and TRBJ2-1; a possible D gene is TRBD2 (6 bases). The germline V gene has CDR1 SGHRS and CDR2 YFSETQ. The CDR3 has 15 residues. The V end was cut by 4 bases, the J end by 7 bases, with 18 bases between. As DNA, the CDR3 is TGCGCCAGCAGCCCCGCGACTAGAAAGGGGAATGAGCAGTTCTTC. It encodes CASSPATRKGNEQFF.

The chain employs TRBV5-1 and TRBJ2-7; D may be TRBD2 (5 bases). CDR3 length: 17 residues. Trimming took 4 bases from V and 3 from J, leaving 23 bases between them. The germline CDR1 and CDR2 sequences are SGHRS and YFSETQ. CDR3 DNA: TGCGCCAGCAGCCTGTGGACTTGGGGAGACGACCTCTACGAGCAGTACTTC. This codes for CASSLWTWGDDLYEQYF. The whole variable domain, remainder taken from reference TRBV5-1 and TRBJ2-7, is KAGVTQTPRYLIKTRGQQVTLSCSPISGHRSVSWYQQTPGQGLQFLFEYFSETQRNKGNFPGRFSGRQFSNSRSEMNVSTLELGDSALYLCASSLWTWGDDLYEQYFGPGTRLTVT.

The chain joins TRBV6-5 to TRBJ2-1; possible D gene TRBD1, 6 bases. The germline V and J ends were trimmed by 7 bases and 8 bases, with 18 bases remaining between them. Per germline, CDR1 MNHEY and CDR2 SVGAGI. This CDR3 is built from 14 residues. CDR3 DNA: TGTGCCAGCACCGGGCTGGGGGCGAGGTATGAGCAGTTCTTC. This translates into CASTGLGARYEQFF.

V usage is TRBV5-4 and J usage is TRBJ2-7; 7 nucleotides align to TRBD2. V shed 4 bases and J 5 bases; nucleotides not matched to a gene: 9. The germline V gene encodes CDR1 SGHNT and CDR2 YYREEE (reference sequence). There are 14 residues in the CDR3. The CDR3 bases are TGTGCCAGCAGCGCCTCGGGGAGGGCGAACGAGCAGTACTTC. It encodes CASSASGRANEQYF.

This chain uses TRBV15 with TRBJ1-5; no clear D. The CDR3 has 17 residues. Deletions cut 3 bases from V and 2 bases from J, with 17 bases between. Germline-derived CDR1 and CDR2 are LNHNV and YYDKDF (reference sequence). The CDR3 here is CATSSGVPIGGNQPQHF. The CDR3 coding sequence is TGTGCCACCAGCAGTGGGGTACCAATTGGGGGCAATCAGCCCCAGCATTTT.

The J gene is TRBJ2-1, the V gene TRBV5-1; TRBD2 aligns across 10 bases. The V gene end was trimmed by 1 base and the J gene end by 6 bases; junction bases not matched to a gene: 4. The CDR3 extends over 15 amino acids. Germline CDR1 reads SGHRS; CDR2 reads YFSETQ. CDR3 nucleotide sequence: TGCGCCAGCAGCTTGCAGGCTAGCGGGAGCAATGAGCAGTTCTTC. The encoded protein is CASSLQASGSNEQFF.

The chain employs TRBV18 and TRBJ2-7; D is unresolved. V dropped 0 bases and J dropped 8 bases, with 11 bases sitting between them. The CDR3 consists of 13 residues. Germline-derived CDR1 and CDR2 are KGHSH and LQKENI. In DNA form, the CDR3 reads TGTGCCAGCTCACCACCGGGTCGGTTACAGCAGTACTTC. Encoded protein: CASSPPGRLQQYF.

CDR3 protein: CASTQGDLQPQHF. The DNA for the CDR3 is TGTGCCAGTACACAGGGGGATCTTCAGCCCCAGCATTTT. The J gene is TRBJ1-5, the V gene TRBV6-1; 8 nucleotides align to TRBD1. The CDR3 is 13 residues long. With V trimmed by 9 bases and J by 6 bases, 7 bases remained unmatched. Per germline, CDR1 MNHNS and CDR2 SASEGT.

This chain connects TRBV7-7 to TRBJ2-7; 14 bases agree with TRBD2. CDR3 size: 15 residues. The V and J ends lost 5 bases and 7 bases, in that order; junction bases with no gene match: 7. The germline CDR1 and CDR2 sequences are SSHAT and FNYEAQ (reference sequence). CDR3 in amino acids: CASSHGTSGSGEQYF. The CDR3 coding sequence is TGTGCCAGCAGCCACGGGACTAGCGGGAGCGGAGAGCAGTACTTC.

The rearrangement uses TRBV18 and TRBJ2-7, with D possibly matching TRBD1 (6 bases). V dropped 0 bases and J dropped 6 bases, with 12 bases sitting between them. The CDR3 has 14 amino acids. The germline V gene encodes CDR1 KGHSH and CDR2 LQKENI. The CDR3 DNA follows: TGTGCCAGCTCACCACCGTACAGGGAGTCCGAGCAGTACTTC. Its protein product is CASSPPYRESEQYF.

The CDR3 bases are TGTGCCAGCAGTGCCAGGGTGGACACAGATACGCAGTATTTT. The encoded protein is CASSARVDTDTQYF. The chain couples TRBV25-1 to TRBJ2-3, with D perhaps matching TRBD1 (5 bases). V lost 4 bases and J lost 2, with 10 bases in between. The CDR3 has 14 residues. Germline CDR1 is MGHDK and CDR2 is SYGVNS.

The rearrangement joins TRBV18 to TRBJ2-5; 9 bases are shared with TRBD2. The J call may not be correct, given that the DNA end is closer to TRBJ2-7. Germline V gene lookup returns CDR1 KGHSH and CDR2 LQKENI. This CDR3 region has 14 residues. DNA of the CDR3: TGTGCCAGCTCACTAGCGGGAGCCCCCTACGAGCAGTACTTC. This sequence encodes CASSLAGAPYEQYF.

The chain carries TRBV5-1 and TRBJ2-3; possibly TRBD2 for D (6 bases). The germline V and J ends were trimmed by 2 bases and 5 bases, with 12 bases remaining between them. The CDR3 loop spans 14 amino acids. CDR1 and CDR2 (germline): SGHRS, YFSETQ. The CDR3 reads CASSLGQGGDTQYF. In DNA form, the CDR3 reads TGCGCCAGCAGCTTAGGGCAGGGAGGAGATACGCAGTATTTT.

The rearrangement joins TRBV7-6 to TRBJ2-1; 9 bases are shared with TRBD1. The CDR3 loop spans 12 amino acids. Trimming took 4 bases from V and 10 from J; bases not matched to a gene: 2. Looked up from germline, CDR1 is SGHVS and CDR2 is FNYEAQ. The CDR3 protein is CASSSGTGEQFF. DNA for the CDR3: TGTGCCAGCAGCTCCGGGACAGGGGAGCAGTTCTTC.

The chain links TRBV18 to TRBJ1-3; 7 bases line up with TRBD1. The CDR3 is 16 amino acids. Germline CDR1 reads KGHSH; CDR2 reads LQKENI. Trimming removed 2 bases from V and 0 bases from J; junction bases left unmatched: 4. In DNA form, the CDR3 reads TGTGCCAGCTCACCAAGCCCAGGGGGCTCTGGAAACACCATATATTTT. Translated: CASSPSPGGSGNTIYF.